Included here is one TCR beta chain sequence, with context. The sample is drawn from a study of blood T cell repertoires in COVID-19. About the study: Acute-phase and convalescent COVID-19 samples originated in the United States, Italy and Spain. In each case, the material was cDNA or gDNA derived from T cells, B-cell-depleted T cells, or PBMCs.

In the original workflow: Counts of nucleated cells, estimated from reference gene primer amplification, were obtained. Sequenced by immunoSEQ multiplex PCR; TCRdb stores in-frame clones only, minus some. That table is the source of V, J and clone size, and D and trimming were worked out from the DNA. The sample carries a few hundred thousand clones, approximately 80% recorded once. The CDR3 spans 14 residues. Germline V lookup: CDR1 SGHTA, CDR2 FQGNSA. The germline V and J ends were trimmed by 5 bases and 10 bases, with 19 bases remaining between them. The J gene is TRBJ2-3, the V gene TRBV7-2, with D possibly TRBD1 on 6 matching bases. The sequenced sample consisted of peripheral blood. This sequence was found in a woman aged 40 to 50 who had recovered from COVID-19. CDR3 coding DNA: TGTGCCAGCAGCCCCGGGACAAGTTTCAGACCGCAGTATTTT. Protein sequence: CASSPGTSFRPQYF.